This entry describes one T cell receptor beta chain. Antigen unknown. Sequencing used immunoSEQ multiplex PCR; TCRdb keeps in-frame clones, though not all of them. The sample lists 65,000 to 70,000 clones, about nine tenths occurring once. This entry belongs to a study of OX40 agonist ivuxolimab in advanced cancers. The overall study: The study treated patients with ivuxolimab, an agonistic anti-OX40 (CD134) antibody. Anti-PD-1, anti-PD-L1 or anti-CTLA-4 therapy given earlier was allowed, and 40% had some.

General study points: Blood T cells, both CD4+ and CD8+, expanded clonally by week 6 at 0.1 to 3.0 mg/kg.

The sequence derives from an adult with an advanced solid tumor such as melanoma, head and neck, liver or kidney cancer. Sequences were derived from CD4+ or CD8+ T cells sorted from blood, sampled in a trial of the OX40 agonist ivuxolimab.

CDR3 in amino acids: CASSPGWPGPNSGELFF. Written as DNA, the CDR3 is TGTGCCAGCAGCCCCGGATGGCCGGGACCCAATTCCGGGGAGCTGTTTTTT. The chain uses TRBV5-4 and TRBJ2-2; D tentatively reads TRBD1 or TRBD2 (5 bases each). Germline V lookup: CDR1 SGHNT, CDR2 YYREEE (reference sequence). This CDR3 comprises 17 residues. Trimming removed 4 bases from V and 6 bases from J, with 22 bases in between.